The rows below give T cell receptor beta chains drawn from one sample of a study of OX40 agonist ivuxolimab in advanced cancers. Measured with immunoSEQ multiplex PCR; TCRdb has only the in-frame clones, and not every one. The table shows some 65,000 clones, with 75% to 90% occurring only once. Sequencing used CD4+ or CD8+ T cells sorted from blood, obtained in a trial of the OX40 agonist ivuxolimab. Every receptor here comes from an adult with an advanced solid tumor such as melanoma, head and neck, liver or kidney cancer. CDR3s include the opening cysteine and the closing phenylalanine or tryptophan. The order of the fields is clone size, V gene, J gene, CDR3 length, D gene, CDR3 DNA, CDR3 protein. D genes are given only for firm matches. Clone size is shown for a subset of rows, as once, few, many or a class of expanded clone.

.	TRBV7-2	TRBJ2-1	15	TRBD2	TGTGCCAGCAGCCCCAGCGGGGGATCCTACAATGAGCAGTTCTTC	CASSPSGGSYNEQFF
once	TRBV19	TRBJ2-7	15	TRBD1	TGTGCCAGTAGCCCTCCCCGGGACAGGGGTCACGAGCAGTACTTC	CASSPPRDRGHEQYF
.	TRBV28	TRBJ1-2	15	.	TGTGCCAGCAGTTTAACGACGGTAGCTAACTATGGCTACACCTTC	CASSLTTVANYGYTF
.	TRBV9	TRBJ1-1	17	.	TGTGCCAGCAGCGTAGTTGATTCCCAGATAGTGAACACTGAAGCTTTCTTT	CASSVVDSQIVNTEAFF
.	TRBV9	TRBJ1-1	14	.	TGTGCCAGCAGCGTTCACAGCATGAACACTGAAGCTTTCTTT	CASSVHSMNTEAFF
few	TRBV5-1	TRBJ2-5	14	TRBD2	TGCGCCAGCAGCTTACGGGAGGGCCGAGAGACCCAGTACTTC	CASSLREGRETQYF
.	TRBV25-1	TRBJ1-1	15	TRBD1	TGTGCCAGCAGTCAACCGGGACAGGGATACACTGAAGCTTTCTTT	CASSQPGQGYTEAFF
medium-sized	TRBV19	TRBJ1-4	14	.	TGTGCCAGTAGTATGGGGGTGTCCCCCGAAAAACTGTTTTTT	CASSMGVSPEKLFF
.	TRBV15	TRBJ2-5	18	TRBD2	TGTGCCACCAGCAGAGAAAAAATCCGGGGGGATACGAGAGAGACCCAGTACTTC	CATSREKIRGDTRETQYF
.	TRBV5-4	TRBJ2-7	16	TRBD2	TGTGCCAGCAGCCAAGAGTTGGGACTAGCCTCCTACGAGCAGTACTTC	CASSQELGLASYEQYF
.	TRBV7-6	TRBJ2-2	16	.	TGTGCCAGCAGCTCGGGGGACCCCCGGCGTAAGGGGGAGCTGTTTTTT	CASSSGDPRRKGELFF
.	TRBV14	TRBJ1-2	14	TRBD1	TGTGCCAGCAGCGTCACGGGACAGCTACATGGCTACACCTTC	CASSVTGQLHGYTF
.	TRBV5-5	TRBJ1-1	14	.	TGTGCCAGCAGCTTGGGGGGCGGGTACACTGAAGCTTTCTTT	CASSLGGGYTEAFF
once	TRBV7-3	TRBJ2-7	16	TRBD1	TGTGCCAGCAGCCCACGGCCCGGACAGGGGTCCTACGAGCAGTACTTC	CASSPRPGQGSYEQYF
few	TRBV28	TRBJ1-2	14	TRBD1	TGTGCCAGCAGTCCCCGGACAGGGTTCGATGGCTACACCTTC	CASSPRTGFDGYTF
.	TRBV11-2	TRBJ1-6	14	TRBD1	TGTGCCAGCAGCTTAGGGACAGGGGGTTCACCCCTCCACTTT	CASSLGTGGSPLHF
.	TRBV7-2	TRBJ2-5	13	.	TGTGCCAGCAGCTTAGGAGGGAGGGAGACCCAGTACTTC	CASSLGGRETQYF
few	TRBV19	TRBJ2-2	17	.	TGTGCCAGTAGTCGATACGGTGGTAGAGGGAAAACCGGGGAGCTGTTTTTT	CASSRYGGRGKTGELFF
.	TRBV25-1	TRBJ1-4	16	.	TGTGCCAGCAGTGAAGGTAGTGGGGCATTAGGTGAAAAACTGTTTTTT	CASSEGSGALGEKLFF
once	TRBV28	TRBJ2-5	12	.	TGTGCCAGCAGTTTATCTTACGGACAGAAGTACTTC	CASSLSYGQKYF
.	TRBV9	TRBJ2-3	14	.	TGTGCCAGCAGCGGAATTACTAGCATGGATACGCAGTATTTT	CASSGITSMDTQYF
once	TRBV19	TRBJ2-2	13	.	TGTGCCAGTAGTATGGGATCGACCGGGGAGCTGTTTTTT	CASSMGSTGELFF
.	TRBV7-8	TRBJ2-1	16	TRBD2	TGTGCCAGCAGCCCCCCCCTAGCGGGAGGGCCCTATGAGCAGTTCTTC	CASSPPLAGGPYEQFF
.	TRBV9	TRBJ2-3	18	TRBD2	TGTGCCAGCAGCGTAGGAAGGCGAGCGGGAGTGGGTTGGGATACGCAGTATTTT	CASSVGRRAGVGWDTQYF
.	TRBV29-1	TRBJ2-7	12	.	TGCAGCACCCGGGTTTCGGGCTACGAGCAGTACTTC	CSTRVSGYEQYF
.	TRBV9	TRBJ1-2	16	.	TGTGCCAGCAGCGTGTCTGTCGATGGGGTCGGGTCTGGCTACACCTTC	CASSVSVDGVGSGYTF
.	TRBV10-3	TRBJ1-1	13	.	TGTGCCATCAGTGGGAAGGGAGGGACTGAAGCTTTCTTT	CAISGKGGTEAFF
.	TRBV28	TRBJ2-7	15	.	TGTGCCAGCAGTTTGGGCAACGTGCGGCCCTACGAGCAGTACTTC	CASSLGNVRPYEQYF
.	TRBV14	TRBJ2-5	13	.	TGTGCCAGCAGCCAAGGGGGGTGGAGTGGCCAGTACTTC	CASSQGGWSGQYF
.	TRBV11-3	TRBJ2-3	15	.	TGTGCCAGCAGCTTAGGTCCACAGTTCACAGATACGCAGTATTTT	CASSLGPQFTDTQYF
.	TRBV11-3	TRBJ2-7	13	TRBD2	TGTGCCAGCAGGGTGACTAGCGGGAACGAGCAGTACTTC	CASRVTSGNEQYF
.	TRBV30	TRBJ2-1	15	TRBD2	TGTGCCTGGAGCCCCCGGGGGGGCTTTTACAATGAGCAGTTCTTC	CAWSPRGGFYNEQFF
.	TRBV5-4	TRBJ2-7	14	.	TGTGCCAGCAGCTTCGGCCAGGACTCCTACGAGCAGTACTTC	CASSFGQDSYEQYF
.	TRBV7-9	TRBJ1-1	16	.	TGTGCCAGCAGCGCATTAAAGGGACAATTGGACACTGAAGCTTTCTTT	CASSALKGQLDTEAFF
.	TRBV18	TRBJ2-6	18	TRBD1	TGTGCCAGCTCATTGCAAGGGGGCGCCTTTTCCGGGGCCAACGTCCTGACTTTC	CASSLQGGAFSGANVLTF
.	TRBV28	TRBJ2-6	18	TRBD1	TGTGCCAGCAGTACACCGGGACAGGGGGCGCGTGGGGCCAACGTCCTGACTTTC	CASSTPGQGARGANVLTF
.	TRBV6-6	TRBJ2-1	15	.	TGTGCCAGCAGTTCCGATCCCAGGGCCTACAATGAGCAGTTCTTC	CASSSDPRAYNEQFF
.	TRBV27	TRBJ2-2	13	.	TGTGCCAGCAGCAGGACAGTAGCCGGGGAGCTGTTTTTT	CASSRTVAGELFF
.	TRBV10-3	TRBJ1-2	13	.	TGTGCCATCAGTGAGCTGCCCCTCGACGGCTACACCTTC	CAISELPLDGYTF
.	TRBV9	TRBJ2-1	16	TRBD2	TGTGCCAGCAGCGTAGGGGGGACTAGCGGTTACAATGAGCAGTTCTTC	CASSVGGTSGYNEQFF
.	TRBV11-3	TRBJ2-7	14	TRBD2	TGTGCCAGCAGCTTCGCTAGCGGGGCCTACGAGCAGTACTTC	CASSFASGAYEQYF
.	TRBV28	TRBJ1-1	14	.	TGTGCCAGCAGTTTCGGTTCTCAGGGGACTGAAGCTTTCTTT	CASSFGSQGTEAFF
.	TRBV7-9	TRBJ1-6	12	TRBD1	TGTGCCAGCAGCCTAGGGGGCTCACCCCTCCACTTT	CASSLGGSPLHF
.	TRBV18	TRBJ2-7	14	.	TGTGCCAGCTCACCGGACTGGAAGTCCTACGAGCAGTACTTC	CASSPDWKSYEQYF
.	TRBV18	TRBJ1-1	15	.	TGTGCCAGCTCACCACCCGGGACACGGAACACTGAAGCTTTCTTT	CASSPPGTRNTEAFF
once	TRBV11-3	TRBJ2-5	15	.	TGTGCCAGCAGTCCCGAGGGAATTAGTTTGGAGACCCAGTACTTC	CASSPEGISLETQYF
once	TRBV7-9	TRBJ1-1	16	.	TGTGCCAGCAGCTTAGATGGGGCGGTAGGGAACACTGAAGCTTTCTTT	CASSLDGAVGNTEAFF
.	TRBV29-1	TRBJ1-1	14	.	TGCAGCGTTGAAAACCTGGCGGGAAACACTGAAGCTTTCTTT	CSVENLAGNTEAFF
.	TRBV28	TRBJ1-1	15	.	TGTGCCAGCAGTAGCGGGGGCCAAGAACACACTGAAGCTTTCTTT	CASSSGGQEHTEAFF
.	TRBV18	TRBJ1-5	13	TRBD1	TGTGCCAGCTCACGGGACAGTAATCAGCCCCAGCATTTT	CASSRDSNQPQHF
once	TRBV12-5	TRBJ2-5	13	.	TGTGCTAGTGACCGCGGAGAGGGAAAGACCCAGTACTTC	CASDRGEGKTQYF
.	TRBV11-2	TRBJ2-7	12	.	TGTGCCAGCAGCACGAGCTCCTACGAGCAGTACTTC	CASSTSSYEQYF
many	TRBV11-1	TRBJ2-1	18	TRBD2	TGTGCCAGCAGCACCCCTTCGACTAGCGGGGGATCCTACAATGAGCAGTTCTTC	CASSTPSTSGGSYNEQFF
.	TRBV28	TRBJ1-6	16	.	TGTGCCAGCAGTCCCCCCACCGGGTCAAGCGGTTCACCCCTCCACTTT	CASSPPTGSSGSPLHF
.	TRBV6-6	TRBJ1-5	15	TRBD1	TGTGCCAGCAGTTACTCGGGACAGGGGAGTCAGCCCCAGCATTTT	CASSYSGQGSQPQHF